Following are 16 T cell receptor beta chains from one sample sequenced in a study of cytomegalovirus exposure and HLA in healthy donors (dated by TCRdb to 2016 to 2017). The receptor library was made with the immunoSEQ multiplex PCR assay. The multiplex PCR relied on a mix of 60 forward primers for TCR Vbeta segments and 13 reverse primers for TCR Jbeta segments. Here the immuneACCESS table is served through TCRdb, limited to in-frame sequences with V and J called. Missing clones are a known gap in these copies; in checked studies unresolved V genes cover under half, and the rest lacks a known reason. The sample's own table lists around 110,000 clones. The top ten clones comprise roughly 3.6% of the sample. The sample consisted of PBMCs. The origin of the receptors is a man aged 25 to 40 in good health and CMV-seronegative.

The gene calls are TRBV13 and TRBJ2-1; 7 positions agree with TRBD1. Germline V gene lookup returns CDR1 PRHDT and CDR2 FYEKMQ (reference sequence). Trimming cost V 5 bases and J 5 bases; bases outside gene matches: 6. CDR3 length: 14 residues. The CDR3 region is CASSETGIHNEQFF. In DNA form, the CDR3 reads TGTGCCAGCAGCGAGACAGGGATCCACAATGAGCAGTTCTTC.

The chain joins TRBV9 to TRBJ2-1; 9 bases line up with TRBD2. Germline V CDR1 and CDR2: SGDLS, YYNGEE. Trimming took 1 base from V and 8 from J; bases not matched to a gene: 10. The CDR3 is 16 amino acids. DNA of the CDR3: TGTGCCAGCAGCGTATCCGGCGGGGGGGCTATCGATGAGCAGTTCTTC. This encodes CASSVSGGGAIDEQFF.

This chain joins TRBV27 and TRBJ2-7; tentatively, D is TRBD1 (6 bases). The V end was cut by 5 bases, the J end by 5 bases, with 16 bases between. CDR1 is MNHEY and CDR2 is SMNVEV in the germline V gene (reference sequence). The CDR3 sequence is 14 residues long. The CDR3 DNA follows: TGTGCCAGCAGTCCCTCCAGGGGTGGGGACGAGCAGTACTTC. Residues: CASSPSRGGDEQYF.

The V call is TRBV18, the J call TRBJ1-2; 7 bases match TRBD1. This CDR3 region has 16 residues. With V trimmed by 3 bases and J by 10 bases, 17 bases remained unmatched. The germline V gene encodes CDR1 KGHSH and CDR2 LQKENI. CDR3 amino acids: CASSPSGWGQPDFYTF. As DNA, the CDR3 is TGTGCCAGCTCACCCTCAGGGTGGGGACAGCCTGATTTCTACACCTTC.

This rearrangement joins TRBV28 to TRBJ1-1; tentatively, D is TRBD1 (5 bases). V lost 2 bases to trimming and J lost 5 bases, with 12 bases between them. This CDR3 has 14 residues. Germline assignment: CDR1 MDHEN and CDR2 SYDVKM. The CDR3 DNA follows: TGTGCCAGCAGTTTAGACAAGGGGATAACTGAAGCTTTCTTT. Encoded protein: CASSLDKGITEAFF.

The chain carries TRBV7-9 and TRBJ2-7; the match to TRBD1 covers 9 bases. Germline CDR1 and CDR2: SEHNR and FQNEAQ (reference sequence). This CDR3 comprises 19 residues. V lost 1 base and J lost 2; bases outside the gene matches: 15. CDR3 residues: CASSLVRGTGSDGAYEQYF. The CDR3 bases are TGTGCCAGCAGCTTAGTCCGCGGGACAGGGAGTGACGGGGCCTACGAGCAGTACTTC.

The V gene is TRBV5-1, the J gene TRBJ2-5, with D possibly matching TRBD1 (6 bases). Germline V gives CDR1 SGHRS, CDR2 YFSETQ. The length of the CDR3 is 14 residues. V was clipped by 1 base and J by 3 bases, with 10 bases between them. CDR3 DNA sequence: TGCGCCAGCAGCTTGTGGGGGCCCGAAGAGACCCAGTACTTC. It encodes CASSLWGPEETQYF.

The V gene is TRBV12-5, the J gene TRBJ2-7; possibly TRBD1 for D (6 bases). V was shortened by 6 bases and J by 3 bases, with 12 bases between the two germline ends. Germline CDR1 is LGHNT and CDR2 is FRNRAP. The CDR3 extends over 13 amino acids. The CDR3 is CASGRDTNYEQYF. The CDR3 region has the DNA TGTGCTAGTGGCCGGGACACGAACTACGAGCAGTACTTC.

The J gene is TRBJ2-1, the V gene TRBV2; a possible D gene is TRBD1 (6 bases). Germline CDR1 is SNHLY and CDR2 is FYNNEI. The CDR3 consists of 14 residues. Trimming removed 5 bases at V and 6 bases at J, with 14 bases between. CDR3 DNA: TGTGCCAGCAGTTTCTCACAGGGCATCAATGAGCAGTTCTTC. It is translated as CASSFSQGINEQFF.

J is TRBJ2-7 and V is TRBV6-1; possible D gene TRBD1, 5 bases. The CDR3 sequence is 15 residues long. V lost 4 bases and J lost 2, with 15 bases in between. Germline V lookup: CDR1 MNHNS, CDR2 SASEGT. The DNA for the CDR3 is TGTGCCAGCAGTGCAAGAACGGACACCCCCTACGAGCAGTACTTC. Its protein product is CASSARTDTPYEQYF.

J is TRBJ1-2 and V is TRBV6-5; 8 nucleotides match TRBD1. The CDR3 runs 14 residues. The germline V gene has CDR1 MNHEY and CDR2 SVGAGI. Losses at the gene ends were 7 bases for V and 3 bases for J; bases not matched to a gene: 7. DNA for the CDR3: TGTGCCAGCACCCCAGGGGGCGACGACTATGGCTACACCTTC. It encodes CASTPGGDDYGYTF.

This chain joins TRBV29-1 and TRBJ2-5; 9 bases map to TRBD1. Germline CDR1 and CDR2: SQVTM and ANQGSEA. The V and J ends lost 5 bases and 3 bases, in that order; junction bases with no gene match: 1. The CDR3 extends over 12 amino acids. In DNA form, the CDR3 reads TGCAGCGTTCGGACAGGGGAAGAGACCCAGTACTTC. Translating gives CSVRTGEETQYF.

The chain is built from TRBV28 and TRBJ1-5; D gene uncertain. The CDR3 loop spans 12 amino acids. The ends were cut back, 4 bases at V and 11 bases at J, with 12 bases in the middle. CDR1 is MDHEN, CDR2 SYDVKM, per germline. This CDR3 reads CASSSSHTAQHF. The CDR3 DNA reads as TGTGCCAGCAGTTCCTCCCATACGGCCCAGCATTTT.

The chain is built from TRBV6-4 and TRBJ1-1; 8 bases agree with TRBD1. V shed 7 bases, J shed 3 bases, and the junction held 22 bases outside the gene matches. The CDR3 totals 19 residues. Per germline, CDR1 MRHNA and CDR2 SNTAGT. The CDR3 coding sequence is TGTGCCAGCAAAAAAGGGCAGGGGGCGCGGGGGTGGCTTGACACTGAAGCTTTCTTT. Translating gives CASKKGQGARGWLDTEAFF.

The rearrangement links TRBV14 to TRBJ2-5; the D gene is possibly TRBD2 (5 bases). Trimming took 3 bases from V and 0 from J, leaving 11 bases between them. Germline values: CDR1 SGHDN, CDR2 FVKESK. The CDR3 is 15 residues long. The CDR3 DNA reads TGTGCCAGCAGCCAGGACTTAGGGTACCAAGAGACCCAGTACTTC. Translated: CASSQDLGYQETQYF.

V is TRBV2 and J is TRBJ1-1; D possibly corresponds to TRBD1 (5 bases). CDR1 and CDR2 from the germline V gene are SNHLY and FYNNEI. This CDR3 spans 13 amino acids. Trimming removed 6 bases from V and 1 base from J, with 9 bases in between. The CDR3 loop is CASRKGQNTEAFF. In DNA, the CDR3 is TGTGCCAGCAGGAAAGGACAGAACACTGAAGCTTTCTTT.